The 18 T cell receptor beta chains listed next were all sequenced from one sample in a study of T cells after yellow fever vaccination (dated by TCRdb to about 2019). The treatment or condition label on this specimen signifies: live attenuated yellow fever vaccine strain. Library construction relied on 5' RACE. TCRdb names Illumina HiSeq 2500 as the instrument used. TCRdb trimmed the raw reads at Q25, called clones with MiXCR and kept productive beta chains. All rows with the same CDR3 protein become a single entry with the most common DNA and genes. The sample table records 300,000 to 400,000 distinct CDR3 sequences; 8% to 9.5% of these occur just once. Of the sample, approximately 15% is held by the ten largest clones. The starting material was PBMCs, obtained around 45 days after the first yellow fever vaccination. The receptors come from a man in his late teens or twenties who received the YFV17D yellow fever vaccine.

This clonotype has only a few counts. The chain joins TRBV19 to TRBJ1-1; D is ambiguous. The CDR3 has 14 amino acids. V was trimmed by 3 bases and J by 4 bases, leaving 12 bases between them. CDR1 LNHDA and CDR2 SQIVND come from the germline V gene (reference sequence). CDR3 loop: CASSIPAGSTEAFF. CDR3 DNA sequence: TGTGCCAGTAGTATTCCCGCTGGGAGCACTGAAGCTTTCTTT. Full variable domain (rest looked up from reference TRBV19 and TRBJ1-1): DGGITQSPKYLFRKEGQNVTLSCEQNLNHDAMYWYRQDPGQGLRLIYYSQIVNDFQKGDIAEGYSVSREKKESFPLTVTSAQKNPTAFYLCASSIPAGSTEAFFGQGTRLTVV.

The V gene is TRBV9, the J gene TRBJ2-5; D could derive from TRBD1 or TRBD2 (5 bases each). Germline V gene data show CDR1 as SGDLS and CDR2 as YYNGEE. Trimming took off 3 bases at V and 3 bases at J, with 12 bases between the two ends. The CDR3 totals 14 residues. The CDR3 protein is CASSASGAEETQYF. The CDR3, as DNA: TGTGCCAGCAGCGCCTCCGGGGCGGAAGAGACCCAGTACTTC.

The CDR3 is CASSVRHWTGPKEQYF. In nucleotides, the CDR3 is TGTGCCAGCAGCGTACGACATTGGACAGGGCCGAAAGAACAGTACTTC. The rearrangement uses TRBV9 and TRBJ2-7, with 8 bases fitting TRBD1. The J segment lost 10 bases and the V segment lost 1 base, leaving 16 bases of the junction unmatched. Germline V gene sequence: CDR1 SGDLS, CDR2 YYNGEE. The CDR3 length is 16 residues.

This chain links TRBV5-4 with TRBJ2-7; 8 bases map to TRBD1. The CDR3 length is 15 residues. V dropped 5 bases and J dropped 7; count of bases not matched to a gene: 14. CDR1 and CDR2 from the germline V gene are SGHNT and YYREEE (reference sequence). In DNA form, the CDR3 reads TGTGCCAGCAGTCCTCCCCCAGGGGGCGCGGGGGAGCAGTACGTC. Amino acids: CASSPPPGGAGEQYV.

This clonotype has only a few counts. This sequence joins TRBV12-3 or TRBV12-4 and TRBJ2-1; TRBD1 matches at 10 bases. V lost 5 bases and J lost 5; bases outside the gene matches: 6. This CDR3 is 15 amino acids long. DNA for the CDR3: TGTGCCAGCAGTCCCAGACAGGGGGCCCACAATGAGCAGTTCTTC. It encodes CASSPRQGAHNEQFF.

The CDR3 DNA follows: TGTGCCAGTAGTATACTCGGGGCAGGGGGCAATCAGCCCCAGCATTTT. It yields the protein CASSILGAGGNQPQHF. This sequence joins TRBV19 and TRBJ1-5; TRBD1 is a possible D gene (6 bases). V shed 2 bases and J shed 2 bases, with 13 bases lying between them. This CDR3 contains 16 residues. The V gene's germline CDR1 is LNHDA and CDR2 SQIVND (reference sequence).

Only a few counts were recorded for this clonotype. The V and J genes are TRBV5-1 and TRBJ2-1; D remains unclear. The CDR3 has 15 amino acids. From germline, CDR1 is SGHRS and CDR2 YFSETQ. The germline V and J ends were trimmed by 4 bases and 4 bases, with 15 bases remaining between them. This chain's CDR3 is CASSNRQEGYNEQFF. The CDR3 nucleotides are TGCGCCAGCAGCAATAGGCAGGAAGGGTACAATGAGCAGTTCTTC. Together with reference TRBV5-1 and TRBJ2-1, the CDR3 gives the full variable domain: KAGVTQTPRYLIKTRGQQVTLSCSPISGHRSVSWYQQTPGQGLQFLFEYFSETQRNKGNFPGRFSGRQFSNSRSEMNVSTLELGDSALYLCASSNRQEGYNEQFFGPGTRLTVL.

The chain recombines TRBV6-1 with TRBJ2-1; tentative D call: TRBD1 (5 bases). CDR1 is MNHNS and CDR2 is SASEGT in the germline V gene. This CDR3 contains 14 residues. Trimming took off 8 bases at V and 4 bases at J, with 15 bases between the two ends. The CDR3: CASLIGALYNEQFF. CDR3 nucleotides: TGTGCCAGCCTCATAGGGGCACTTTACAATGAGCAGTTCTTC.

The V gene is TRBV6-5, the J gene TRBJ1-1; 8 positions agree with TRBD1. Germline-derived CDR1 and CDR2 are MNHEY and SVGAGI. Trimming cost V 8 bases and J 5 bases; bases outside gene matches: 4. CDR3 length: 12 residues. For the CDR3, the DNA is TGTGCCAGCCACAGACAGGGGACTGAAGCTTTCTTT. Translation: CASHRQGTEAFF.

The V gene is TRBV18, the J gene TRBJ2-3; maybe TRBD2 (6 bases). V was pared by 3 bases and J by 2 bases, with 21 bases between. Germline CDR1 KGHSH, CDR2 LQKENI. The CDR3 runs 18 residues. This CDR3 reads CASSPTGGISLLTDTQYF. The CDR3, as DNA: TGTGCCAGCTCACCTACCGGAGGGATTTCACTGCTCACAGATACGCAGTATTTT.

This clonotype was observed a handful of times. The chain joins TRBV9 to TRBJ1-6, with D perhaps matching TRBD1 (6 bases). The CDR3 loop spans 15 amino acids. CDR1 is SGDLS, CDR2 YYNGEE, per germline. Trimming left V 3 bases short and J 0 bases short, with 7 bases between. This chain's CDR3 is CASSGTASYNSPLHF. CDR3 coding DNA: TGTGCCAGCAGCGGGACAGCCTCCTATAATTCACCCCTCCACTTT.

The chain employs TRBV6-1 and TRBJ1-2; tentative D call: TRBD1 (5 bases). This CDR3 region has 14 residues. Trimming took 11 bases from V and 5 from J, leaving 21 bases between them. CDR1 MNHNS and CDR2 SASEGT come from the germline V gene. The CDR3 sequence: CASWGGVLGYGYTF. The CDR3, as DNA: TGTGCCTCCTGGGGAGGGGTTCTGGGGTATGGCTACACCTTC.

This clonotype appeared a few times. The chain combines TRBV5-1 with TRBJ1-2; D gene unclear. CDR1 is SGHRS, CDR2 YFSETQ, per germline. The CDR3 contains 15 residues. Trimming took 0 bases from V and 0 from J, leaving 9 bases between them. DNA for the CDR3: TGCGCCAGCAGCTTGGGTGAGGGCTCTAACTATGGCTACACCTTC. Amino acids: CASSLGEGSNYGYTF.

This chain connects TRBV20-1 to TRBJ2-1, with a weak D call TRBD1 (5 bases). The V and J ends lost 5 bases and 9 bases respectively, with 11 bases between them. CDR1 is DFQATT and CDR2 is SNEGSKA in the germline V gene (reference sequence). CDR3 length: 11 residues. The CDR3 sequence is CSADSFFEQFF. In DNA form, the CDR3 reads TGCAGTGCTGACAGTTTCTTTGAGCAGTTCTTC.

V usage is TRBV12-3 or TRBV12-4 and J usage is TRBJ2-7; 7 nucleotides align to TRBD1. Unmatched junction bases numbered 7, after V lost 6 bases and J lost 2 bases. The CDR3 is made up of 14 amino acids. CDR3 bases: TGTGCCAGCAGGTGGGGGACAGCTACCTACGAGCAGTACTTC. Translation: CASRWGTATYEQYF.

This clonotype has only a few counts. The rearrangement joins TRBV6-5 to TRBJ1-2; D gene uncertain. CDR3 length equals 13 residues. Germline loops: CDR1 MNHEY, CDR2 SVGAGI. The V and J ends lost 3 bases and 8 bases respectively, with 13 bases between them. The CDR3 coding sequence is TGTGCCAGCAGTTATATCGGCAGGCGCGGCTACACCTTC. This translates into CASSYIGRRGYTF.

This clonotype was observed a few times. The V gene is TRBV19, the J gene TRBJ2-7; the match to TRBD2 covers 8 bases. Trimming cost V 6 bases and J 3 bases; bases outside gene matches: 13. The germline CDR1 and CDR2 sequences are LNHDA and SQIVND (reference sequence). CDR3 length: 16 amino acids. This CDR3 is CASSRDFSGAYYEQYF. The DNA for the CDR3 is TGTGCCAGTAGCAGGGACTTTAGCGGGGCCTACTACGAGCAGTACTTC.

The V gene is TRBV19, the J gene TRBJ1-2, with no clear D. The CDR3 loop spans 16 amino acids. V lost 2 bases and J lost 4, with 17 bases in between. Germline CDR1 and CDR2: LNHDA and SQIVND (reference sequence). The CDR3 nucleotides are TGTGCCAGTAGTATATCCAGGACCTCAGCGGGCTATGGCTACACCTTC. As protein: CASSISRTSAGYGYTF.